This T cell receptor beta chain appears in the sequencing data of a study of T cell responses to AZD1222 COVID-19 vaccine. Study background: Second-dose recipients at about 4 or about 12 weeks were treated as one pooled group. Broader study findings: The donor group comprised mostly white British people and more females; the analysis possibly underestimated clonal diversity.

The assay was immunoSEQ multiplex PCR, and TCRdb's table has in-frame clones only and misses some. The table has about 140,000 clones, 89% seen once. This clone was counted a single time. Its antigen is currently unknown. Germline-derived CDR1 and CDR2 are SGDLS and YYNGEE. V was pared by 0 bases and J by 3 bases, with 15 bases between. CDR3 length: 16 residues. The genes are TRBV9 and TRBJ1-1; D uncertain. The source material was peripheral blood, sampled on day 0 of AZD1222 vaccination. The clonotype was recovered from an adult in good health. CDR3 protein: CASSVGQLIGDTEAFF. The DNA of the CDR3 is TGTGCCAGCAGCGTAGGGCAGCTTATCGGGGACACTGAAGCTTTCTTT.